This entry concerns a single TCR beta chain. This may be a read error: a much more frequent sequence differs by one nucleotide. The data derive from a study of T-cell reconstitution after alpha-beta-depleted transplantation in children. This CDR3 has 14 amino acids. CDR1 and CDR2 (germline): SQVTM, ANQGSEA. Using unique molecular identifiers, the investigators prepared the TCRbeta library. One entry per CDR3 protein results from TCRdb running MiXCR on the PCR reads. The repertoire has about 640,000 distinct CDR3 sequences, roughly 17% of them found once; the top ten carry around 0.96%. The V call is TRBV29-1, the J call TRBJ1-5; possibly TRBD1 for D (5 bases). This clonotype was obtained from a human donor who donated a stem cell graft to a child with acute myeloid leukemia. Sequenced material: PBMCs from the stem cell graft donor, taken from the stem cell graft. The CDR3 protein is CSVEGDNSNQPQNF. As DNA, the CDR3 is TGCAGCGTTGAGGGGGATAATAGCAATCAGCCCCAGAATTTT.